This is a list of T cell receptor beta chains from one sample in a study of beta chain features in type 1 diabetes. Produced via immunoSEQ multiplex PCR; TCRdb's table is partial and in-frame only. Of roughly 51,000 clones in the sample, around 50% were seen once. Sample: Tregs from blood. All receptors come from a woman aged 40 to 55 with type 1 diabetes. Each CDR3 is given with its conserved first and last residue. The size of a clone is reported for some rows only, either as once, few or many, or as a class for expanded clones.

TRBJ2-1 | TRBV5-4 | - | CASRALQSSYNEQFF
TRBJ2-1 | TRBV6-5 | - | CASRNRGLSEQFF
TRBJ1-4 | TRBV2 | once | CASSGYRETNEKLFF
TRBJ1-2 | TRBV27 | - | CASSLIGTGVAYGYTF
TRBJ2-1 | TRBV7-8 | few | CASSSGTSGTYNEQFF
TRBJ2-1 | TRBV5-1 | - | CASSSRGEYNEQFF
TRBJ2-3 | TRBV29-1 | few | CSVEEQGGSDTQYF
TRBJ2-7 | TRBV7-2 | - | CASSSQATGGGEYF
TRBJ1-2 | TRBV18 | few | CASSPGYSGGNYGYTF
TRBJ2-7 | TRBV6-5 | - | CASSPGLATMEQYF
TRBJ1-1 | TRBV7-2 | - | CASSLARQGWGNTEAFF
TRBJ1-6 | TRBV10-3 | - | CAISEGQHNSPLHF
TRBJ1-1 | TRBV10-3 | - | CAISESGAQDTEAFF
TRBJ1-2 | TRBV14 | - | CASSPARQRARGYTF
TRBJ2-2 | TRBV11-2 | - | CASSLDGTGITNTGELFF
TRBJ2-1 | TRBV7-8 | - | CASSLRTSGVGYNEQFF
TRBJ2-1 | TRBV5-6 | - | CASSSPGLAEFYNEQFF
TRBJ2-7 | TRBV18 | - | CASSLPGQGLREQYF
TRBJ1-2 | TRBV5-6 | - | CASSQTGGNYGYTF
TRBJ1-3 | TRBV7-2 | once | CASAGTGPSGNTIYF
TRBJ2-7 | TRBV7-9 | - | CASSLAGAPYEQYF
TRBJ2-1 | TRBV30 | - | CAWSILSNEQFF